The sequence of this T cell receptor beta chain was determined in a study of T cells in Graves' hyperthyroidism and ophthalmopathy. Looking at the study overall: Peripheral blood sampling occurred at initial diagnosis, before any treatment.

Study conclusions and caveats: Ophthalmopathy and stable hyperthyroidism were separated by a 13 V-J model.

A few counts support this clonotype. Its antigen remains unidentified. Researchers amplified the TCR beta CDR3 regions from RNA transcripts. During a first-round RT-PCR of the TCR CDR3, the HTBI primer set was used. TCRdb used MiXCR to reprocess the multiplex PCR reads, holding one entry per CDR3 protein. The table has around 560,000 distinct CDR3 sequences, 15% to 20% seen once. The study based diagnoses on clinical symptoms, serum thyroxine and TRAb, thyroid ultrasound and orbital computed tomography. The PBMCs had their origin in around 10 ml of fresh peripheral blood. V was pared by 10 bases and J by 2 bases, with 18 bases between. The CDR3 has 15 amino acids. CDR1 MNHEY and CDR2 SVGEGT come from the germline V gene.

The TCR sequence derives from a young woman with Graves' hyperthyroidism. The chain links TRBV6-2 or TRBV6-3 to TRBJ2-1; D perhaps matches TRBD2 (6 bases). Sequencing was done on a sample of blood. CDR3 protein: CATHLRDLAYNEQFF. The CDR3, as DNA: TGTGCCACCCACCTCCGGGACTTAGCCTACAATGAGCAGTTCTTC.